Presented here are 16 T cell receptor beta chains from one specimen sequenced in a study of blood T cell repertoires in COVID-19. Repertoires were generated with immunoSEQ multiplex PCR, while TCRdb's copy carries only in-frame clones and drops some. The sample contains 130,000 to 150,000 clones, about four fifths of which appear only once. Sequenced: peripheral blood. These receptors all come from a human donor in a cohort sampled during active COVID-19.

CDR3 residues: CARRGQGYQPQHF. CDR3 nucleotides: TGTGCCAGAAGGGGACAGGGCTATCAGCCCCAGCATTTT. The rearrangement uses TRBV5-3 and TRBJ1-5; TRBD1 aligns across 9 bases. TRBV5-3 is treated as an ORF (open reading frame) with a function not yet certain. With V trimmed by 5 bases and J by 5 bases, 2 bases remained unmatched. The CDR3 has 13 amino acids.

The rearrangement joins TRBV7-3 to TRBJ2-7; maybe TRBD2 (7 bases). The CDR3 is 16 residues long. Germline V CDR1 and CDR2: SGHTA, FQGTGA. Trimming shortened V by 5 bases and J by 2 bases, and 19 bases separated the two germline ends. CDR3 nucleotide sequence: TGTGCCAGCAGCCCACTCGCTGGGGGGGCCCCCTACGAGCAGTACTTC. It encodes CASSPLAGGAPYEQYF.

The chain combines TRBV6-1 with TRBJ2-3, with D possibly TRBD1 on 6 matching bases. Germline assignment: CDR1 MNHNS and CDR2 SASEGT. The CDR3 covers 17 residues. V was shortened by 2 bases and J by 0 bases, with 15 bases between the two germline ends. CDR3 amino acids: CASSESLRTASTDTQYF. DNA for the CDR3: TGTGCCAGCAGTGAATCGCTACGGACAGCTAGCACAGATACGCAGTATTTT.

The genes are TRBV5-1 and TRBJ1-1; no reliable D call. Germline V gene data show CDR1 as SGHRS and CDR2 as YFSETQ. With 0 bases removed from V and 4 bases from J, the gap between germline ends came to 19 bases. The CDR3 totals 17 residues. The CDR3 sequence is CASSLGDKAWTPTEAFF. For the CDR3, the DNA is TGCGCCAGCAGCTTGGGAGACAAGGCTTGGACTCCCACTGAAGCTTTCTTT.

This chain links TRBV6-6 with TRBJ2-5; the match to TRBD1 covers 7 bases. V gave up 6 bases and J gave up 0 bases; unmatched junction bases: 7. CDR3 length equals 15 residues. Per germline, CDR1 MNHNY and CDR2 SVGAGI (reference sequence). CDR3 nucleotide sequence: TGTGCCAGCAGACAGGGACAGACCTACCAAGAGACCCAGTACTTC. Protein product: CASRQGQTYQETQYF.

The chain has TRBV6-5 and TRBJ2-1; 9 nucleotides agree with TRBD1. Per the germline V gene, CDR1 is MNHEY and CDR2 is SVGAGI. The CDR3 extends over 14 amino acids. V dropped 6 bases and J dropped 2; count of bases not matched to a gene: 2. Here the CDR3 DNA reads TGTGCCAGCAGGGGGACAGGGCCCTACAATGAGCAGTTCTTC. It yields the protein CASRGTGPYNEQFF.

The chain employs TRBV5-4 and TRBJ1-1; D is unresolved. The V and J ends lost 1 base and 1 base respectively, with 8 bases between them. CDR1 SGHNT and CDR2 YYREEE come from the germline V gene (reference sequence). This CDR3 has 14 amino acids. Here the CDR3 DNA reads TGTGCCAGCAGCTTGACGAGGAGGAACACTGAAGCTTTCTTT. Translating it yields CASSLTRRNTEAFF.

CDR3 DNA: TGTGCCAGCAGCTTATATTCGGGGGAGCTGTTTTTT. This sequence encodes CASSLYSGELFF. This chain links TRBV11-3 with TRBJ2-2; D is unresolved. Germline CDR1 is SGHNT and CDR2 is YENEEA. The CDR3 consists of 12 residues. Between the trimmed V and J ends, which lost 2 bases and 8 bases, there was a span of 6 bases.

The chain joins TRBV24-1 to TRBJ2-2, with D tentatively TRBD1 (6 bases). Trimming removed 8 bases at V and 5 bases at J, with 11 bases between. The germline V gene has CDR1 KGHDR and CDR2 SFDVKD. The CDR3 runs to 13 residues. Here the CDR3 reads CATKQGSTGELFF. Written as DNA, the CDR3 is TGTGCCACCAAACAGGGAAGTACCGGGGAGCTGTTTTTT.

V gene TRBV15 combines with J gene TRBJ2-5; D is perhaps TRBD2 (5 bases). V gave up 7 bases and J gave up 2 bases, with 11 bases separating them. The CDR3 contains 13 residues. The germline CDR1 and CDR2 sequences are LNHNV and YYDKDF (reference sequence). Here the CDR3 reads CATKRVSQETQYF. DNA of the CDR3: TGTGCCACCAAGAGGGTCTCGCAAGAGACCCAGTACTTC.

The chain links TRBV7-3 to TRBJ2-1; 11 nucleotides match TRBD2. CDR1 and CDR2 (germline): SGHTA, FQGTGA. J lost 10 bases, V lost 4 bases, and 12 bases had no gene match. The CDR3 is 16 amino acids. The CDR3 region has the DNA TGTGCCAGCAGCTATTCCATAGCGGGGGGGCCAAGGGAGCAGTTCTTC. It translates to CASSYSIAGGPREQFF.

V and J are TRBV7-9 and TRBJ1-2; 8 bases are shared with TRBD1. This CDR3 contains 15 residues. Germline CDR1 reads SEHNR; CDR2 reads FQNEAQ (reference sequence). V lost 6 bases and J lost 2; bases outside the gene matches: 8. The CDR3 coding sequence is TGTGCCAGCAGTTCACTCACAGGGGGAAACTATGGCTACACCTTC. Its protein is CASSSLTGGNYGYTF.

This sequence joins TRBV19 and TRBJ2-7; D uncertain. CDR3 length: 14 residues. The germline V gene has CDR1 LNHDA and CDR2 SQIVND (reference sequence). The V end lost 2 bases, the J end lost 2 bases, and 10 bases lay between the germline ends. The CDR3 loop reads CASSIRPGPYEQYF. Here the CDR3 DNA reads TGTGCCAGTAGTATACGCCCCGGTCCCTACGAGCAGTACTTC.

The J gene is TRBJ2-5, the V gene TRBV5-1; tentative D call: TRBD2 (5 bases). The CDR3 is 14 amino acids. Germline-derived CDR1 and CDR2 are SGHRS and YFSETQ. The V and J ends lost 0 bases and 4 bases respectively, with 10 bases between them. The CDR3 reads CASSLVGGPETQYF. In DNA form, the CDR3 reads TGCGCCAGCAGCTTGGTGGGCGGGCCAGAGACCCAGTACTTC.

Worth noting for this clone: Other nucleotide sequences from this sample produce the same CDR3. The rearrangement uses TRBV7-2 and TRBJ2-5; D is perhaps TRBD2 (6 bases). The CDR3 is 14 amino acids. Germline V CDR1 and CDR2: SGHTA, FQGNSA. Trimming removed 5 bases at V and 2 bases at J, with 12 bases between. The CDR3 region is CASSPNRGQETQYF. The CDR3 DNA reads as TGTGCCAGCAGCCCCAATCGGGGGCAAGAGACCCAGTACTTC.

The chain employs TRBV4-3 and TRBJ2-1; TRBD2 might be the D (5 bases). The germline gives CDR1 LGHNA, CDR2 YSLEER. V lost 0 bases and J lost 3, with 9 bases in between. The CDR3 length is 15 residues. The CDR3 sequence: CASSQDSASYNEQFF. CDR3 coding DNA: TGCGCCAGCAGCCAAGATAGCGCTAGCTACAATGAGCAGTTCTTC.